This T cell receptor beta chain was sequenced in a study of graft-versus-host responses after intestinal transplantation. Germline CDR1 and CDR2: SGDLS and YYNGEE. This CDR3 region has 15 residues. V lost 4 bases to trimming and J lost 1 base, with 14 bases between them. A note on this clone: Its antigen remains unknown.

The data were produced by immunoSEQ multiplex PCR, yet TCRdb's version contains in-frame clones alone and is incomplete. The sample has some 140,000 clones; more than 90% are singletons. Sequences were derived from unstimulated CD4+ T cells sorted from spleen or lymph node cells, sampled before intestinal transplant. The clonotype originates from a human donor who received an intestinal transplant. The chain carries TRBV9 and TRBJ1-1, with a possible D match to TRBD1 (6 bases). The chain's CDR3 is CASSHREGGNTEAFF. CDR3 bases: TGTGCCAGCAGCCACAGGGAAGGGGGGAACACTGAAGCTTTCTTT.